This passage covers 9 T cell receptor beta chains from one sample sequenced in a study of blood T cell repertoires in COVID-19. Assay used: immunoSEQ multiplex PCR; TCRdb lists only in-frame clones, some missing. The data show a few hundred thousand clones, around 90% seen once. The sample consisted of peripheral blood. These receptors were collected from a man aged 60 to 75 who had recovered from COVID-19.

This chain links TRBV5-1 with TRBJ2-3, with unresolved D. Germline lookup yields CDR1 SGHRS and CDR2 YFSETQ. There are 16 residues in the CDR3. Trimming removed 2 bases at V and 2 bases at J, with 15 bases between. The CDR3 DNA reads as TGCGCCAGCAGCTTACTCCATTCCCTCCCCACAGATACGCAGTATTTT. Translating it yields CASSLLHSLPTDTQYF.

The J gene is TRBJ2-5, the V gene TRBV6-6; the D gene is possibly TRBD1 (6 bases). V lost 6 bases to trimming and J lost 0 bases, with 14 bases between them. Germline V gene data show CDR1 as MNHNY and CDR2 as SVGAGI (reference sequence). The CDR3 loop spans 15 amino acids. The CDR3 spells CASSPTQGYQETQYF. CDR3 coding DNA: TGTGCCAGCAGCCCTACCCAGGGGTACCAAGAGACCCAGTACTTC.

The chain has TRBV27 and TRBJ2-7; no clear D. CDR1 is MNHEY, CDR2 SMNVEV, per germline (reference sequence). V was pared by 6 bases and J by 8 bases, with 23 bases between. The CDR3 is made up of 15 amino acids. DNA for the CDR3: TGTGCCAGCAGCCCTCAGAGTGACACCGGCGCGAAGCAGTACTTC. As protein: CASSPQSDTGAKQYF.

For the CDR3, the DNA is TGCAGCGTGGGAGGGGGTGTGAACACTGAAGCTTTCTTT. Its protein product is CSVGGGVNTEAFF. This chain links TRBV29-1 with TRBJ1-1, with D possibly matching TRBD1 (6 bases). Germline CDR1 is SQVTM and CDR2 is ANQGSEA. Deletions cut 6 bases from V and 0 bases from J, with 11 bases between. CDR3 length equals 13 residues.

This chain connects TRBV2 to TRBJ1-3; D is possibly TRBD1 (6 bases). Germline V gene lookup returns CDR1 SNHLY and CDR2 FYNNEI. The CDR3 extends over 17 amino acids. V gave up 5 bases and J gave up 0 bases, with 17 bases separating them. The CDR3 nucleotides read TGTGCCAGCAGTCGCCAGGGGTCGCTGAGCTCTGGAAACACCATATATTTT. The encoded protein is CASSRQGSLSSGNTIYF. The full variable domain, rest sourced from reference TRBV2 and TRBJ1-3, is EPEVTQTPSHQVTQMGQEVILRCVPISNHLYFYWYRQILGQKVEFLVSFYNNEISEKSEIFDDQFSVERPDGSNFTLKIRSTKLEDSAMYFCASSRQGSLSSGNTIYFGEGSWLTVV.

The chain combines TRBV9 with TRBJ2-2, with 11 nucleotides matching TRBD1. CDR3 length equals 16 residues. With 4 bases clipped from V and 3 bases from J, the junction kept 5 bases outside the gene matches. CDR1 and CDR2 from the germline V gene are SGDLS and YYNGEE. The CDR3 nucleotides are TGTGCCAGCAGCTTCGGACAGGGGGCGGACACCGGGGAGCTGTTTTTT. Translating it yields CASSFGQGADTGELFF.

The CDR3 loop reads CASSYIATGREQYF. Written as DNA, the CDR3 is TGTGCCAGCAGCTATATAGCGACAGGGCGCGAGCAGTACTTC. The chain carries TRBV5-4 and TRBJ2-7; 7 nucleotides agree with TRBD1. The CDR3 is 14 amino acids. The germline V gene encodes CDR1 SGHNT and CDR2 YYREEE (reference sequence). The ends lost 3 bases at V and 6 bases at J; junction bases unmatched: 9.

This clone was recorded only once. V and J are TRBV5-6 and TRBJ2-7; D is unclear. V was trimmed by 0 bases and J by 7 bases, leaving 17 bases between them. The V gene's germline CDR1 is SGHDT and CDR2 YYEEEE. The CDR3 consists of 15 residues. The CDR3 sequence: CASSLGPPLRSEQYF. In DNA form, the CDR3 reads TGTGCCAGCAGCTTGGGTCCACCGCTGCGGTCTGAGCAGTACTTC.

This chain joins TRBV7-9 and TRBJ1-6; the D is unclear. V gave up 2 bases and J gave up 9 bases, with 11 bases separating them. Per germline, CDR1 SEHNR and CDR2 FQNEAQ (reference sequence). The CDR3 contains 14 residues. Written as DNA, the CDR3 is TGTGCCAGCAGCTTAACCGGTCGCACTTCACCCCTCCACTTT. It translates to CASSLTGRTSPLHF.